This TCR beta chain stems from a study of T cell clones after liver transplantation. Study details: Three of the eight recipients were HCV-positive; the rest had non-autoimmune, non-viral transplant indications.

From germline, CDR1 is LNHDA and CDR2 SQIVND (reference sequence). The CDR3 spans 15 residues. V shed 7 bases and J 7 bases; nucleotides not matched to a gene: 13. Unstimulated PBMCs were sorted into CD3+CD4+ and CD3+CD8+ populations. Profiling relied on immunoSEQ multiplex PCR, and the TCRdb table lists in-frame clones only, not all of them. This sample has about 75,000 clones; about 85% occur once, and the top ten carry 2% to 2.5%. The TCR was taken from a human patient who received a liver transplant. T cells may partly derive from the graft donor. This material consisted of CD4+ T cells from blood, taken around 50 months after liver transplant. The chain links TRBV19 to TRBJ1-2; 9 bases are a match to TRBD1. The CDR3 loop reads CASKYTGTGPGGYTF. The CDR3 DNA reads as TGTGCCAGTAAATATACCGGGACAGGGCCTGGTGGCTACACCTTC. Variable domain in full (rest from reference TRBV19 and TRBJ1-2): DGGITQSPKYLFRKEGQNVTLSCEQNLNHDAMYWYRQDPGQGLRLIYYSQIVNDFQKGDIAEGYSVSREKKESFPLTVTSAQKNPTAFYLCASKYTGTGPGGYTFGSGTRLTVV.